The 17 T cell receptor beta chains given below trace back to one sample, sequenced in a study of blood T cell repertoires in COVID-19. Produced via immunoSEQ multiplex PCR; TCRdb's table is partial and in-frame only. Of roughly 200,000 clones listed, about 81% are singletons. Sequencing was done on a sample of PBMCs or T cells enriched from blood (not recorded which). The receptors were gathered from a man aged 35 to 55 who had recovered from COVID-19.

In its sample, this clone was seen a few times. The gene calls are TRBV12-5 and TRBJ1-6; possible D gene TRBD1, 6 bases. The germline V gene encodes CDR1 LGHNT and CDR2 FRNRAP. The CDR3 length is 15 residues. V was clipped by 6 bases and J by 6 bases, with 15 bases between them. CDR3 sequence reads: CASGLIQGGNSPLHF. CDR3 bases: TGTGCTAGTGGATTGATACAGGGCGGTAATTCACCCCTCCACTTT.

The chain recombines TRBV25-1 with TRBJ1-3, with 9 bases fitting TRBD1. There are 16 residues in the CDR3. CDR1 is MGHDK and CDR2 is SYGVNS in the germline V gene. V gave up 2 bases and J gave up 4 bases; unmatched junction bases: 6. The CDR3 DNA is TGTGCCAGCAGTGAAGGTGGGACAGGGATCGGAAACACCATATATTTT. It yields the protein CASSEGGTGIGNTIYF.

The V gene is TRBV6-1, the J gene TRBJ1-1; D may be TRBD1 (5 bases). CDR3 length equals 14 residues. The germline gives CDR1 MNHNS, CDR2 SASEGT. The V gene lost 3 bases and the J gene lost 3 bases, with 11 bases spanning the gap. Here the CDR3 reads CASSEQGRDTEAFF. Here the CDR3 DNA reads TGTGCCAGCAGTGAGCAGGGTAGAGACACTGAAGCTTTCTTT.

The chain couples TRBV2 to TRBJ1-5; D gene uncertain. This CDR3 is 13 amino acids long. The germline V gene has CDR1 SNHLY and CDR2 FYNNEI. V lost 7 bases, J lost 4 bases, and 11 bases lay in between. The CDR3 coding sequence is TGTGCCAGCATGAAAACTGCAAATCAGCCCCAGCATTTT. It is translated as CASMKTANQPQHF.

This chain joins TRBV5-8 and TRBJ2-7; D possibly corresponds to TRBD2 (6 bases). Trimming took off 0 bases at V and 6 bases at J, with 16 bases between the two ends. Germline V lookup: CDR1 SGHTS, CDR2 YDEGEE. The CDR3 spans 15 residues. CDR3 protein: CASSLAGGWVGEQYF. DNA of the CDR3: TGTGCCAGCAGCTTGGCCGGGGGATGGGTCGGCGAGCAGTACTTC.

CDR3 sequence (DNA): TGCGCCAGCAGCCAAGAAAGGATCTACCAGGGGCCCTCTGGAAACACCATATATTTT. Translated: CASSQERIYQGPSGNTIYF. The J gene is TRBJ1-3, the V gene TRBV4-1, with D possibly matching TRBD1 (6 bases). The CDR3 contains 19 residues. Germline V lookup: CDR1 MGHRA, CDR2 YSYEKL. The V gene lost 0 bases and the J gene lost 0 bases, with 18 bases spanning the gap.

V usage is TRBV12-5 and J usage is TRBJ1-2, with D maybe TRBD1 (6 bases). Deletions cut 0 bases from V and 4 bases from J, with 12 bases between. CDR1 is LGHNT and CDR2 is FRNRAP in the germline V gene. There are 15 residues in the CDR3. For the CDR3, the DNA is TGTGCTAGTGGTTTGGTAGTGGGGGCTGTCTATGGCTACACCTTC. Amino acid sequence: CASGLVVGAVYGYTF.

This chain joins TRBV19 and TRBJ2-3, with 10 bases that match TRBD2. CDR1 is LNHDA, CDR2 SQIVND, per germline (reference sequence). The CDR3 sequence is 15 residues long. Trimming took 3 bases from V and 3 from J; bases not matched to a gene: 3. The CDR3: CASSIASGRTDTQYF. CDR3 coding DNA: TGTGCCAGTAGTATCGCTAGCGGGAGAACAGATACGCAGTATTTT.

This chain connects TRBV7-3 to TRBJ2-1; 13 bases are shared with TRBD2. The V segment lost 5 bases and the J segment 6 bases; nucleotides outside the gene matches: 16. The CDR3 has 19 amino acids. Germline CDR1 and CDR2: SGHTA and FQGTGA. The CDR3 loop is CASSPRRGLAGESGNEQFF. CDR3 nucleotide sequence: TGTGCCAGCAGCCCTCGTCGTGGACTAGCGGGAGAAAGCGGCAATGAGCAGTTCTTC.

This sequence joins TRBV7-9 and TRBJ2-7; no clear D gene. The CDR3 is 12 amino acids. Germline CDR1 SEHNR, CDR2 FQNEAQ (reference sequence). The V gene lost 3 bases and the J gene lost 3 bases, with 6 bases spanning the gap. The CDR3 coding sequence is TGTGCCAGCAGCTTGAGCCACTACGAGCAGTACTTC. Amino acid sequence: CASSLSHYEQYF.

This clone has just one count. In DNA form, the CDR3 reads TGTGCCAGTAGGACAGGGAAATACACTGAAGCTTTCTTT. This encodes CASRTGKYTEAFF. V is TRBV19 and J is TRBJ1-1, with TRBD1 identical over 7 bases. Unmatched junction bases numbered 4, after V lost 6 bases and J lost 3 bases. Germline lookup yields CDR1 LNHDA and CDR2 SQIVND (reference sequence). The CDR3 covers 13 residues.

The chain recombines TRBV5-1 with TRBJ2-1; D perhaps matches TRBD1 (5 bases). The CDR3 is made up of 16 amino acids. Germline CDR1 is SGHRS and CDR2 is YFSETQ. V dropped 2 bases and J dropped 2 bases, with 14 bases sitting between them. CDR3 nucleotides: TGCGCCAGCAGCTTAGGGGCAGCGCAACCCTACAATGAGCAGTTCTTC. Protein sequence: CASSLGAAQPYNEQFF.

This clone was detected only a few times. V usage is TRBV11-2 and J usage is TRBJ2-1, with 14 bases matching TRBD2. Trimming cost V 2 bases and J 6 bases; bases outside gene matches: 12. Germline lookup yields CDR1 SGHAT and CDR2 FQNNGV. This CDR3 is 19 amino acids long. CDR3 in DNA: TGTGCCAGCAGCTTATACGCGACGACTAGCGGGAGGGCCCTCAATGAGCAGTTCTTC. The encoded protein is CASSLYATTSGRALNEQFF.

Notes on this clone: A single base separates this from a much larger clone, so it may be a read error. The V call is TRBV11-2, the J call TRBJ1-1; D is unclear. Per the germline V gene, CDR1 is SGHAT and CDR2 is FQNNGV. The CDR3 runs to 13 residues. Trimming left V 3 bases short and J 0 bases short, with 5 bases between. The CDR3 bases are TGTGCCAGCAGCTTGGGAGTGAACACTGAAGCTTTCTTT. Its protein product is CASSLGVNTEAFF.

The rearrangement uses TRBV5-4 and TRBJ1-3; 7 positions match TRBD1. V was pared by 1 base and J by 4 bases, with 14 bases of the junction left unmatched. Germline assignment: CDR1 SGHNT and CDR2 YYREEE (reference sequence). CDR3 size: 18 residues. CDR3 amino acids: CASSLTGAKGSRGNTIYF. As DNA, the CDR3 is TGTGCCAGCAGCTTGACAGGGGCCAAAGGTTCCAGAGGAAACACCATATATTTT. Full variable domain (remainder filled in from reference TRBV5-4 and TRBJ1-3): ETGVTQSPTHLIKTRGQQVTLRCSSQSGHNTVSWYQQALGQGPQFIFQYYREEENGRGNFPPRFSGLQFPNYSSELNVNALELDDSALYLCASSLTGAKGSRGNTIYFGEGSWLTVV.

The rearrangement uses TRBV5-1 and TRBJ1-2; maybe TRBD1 (6 bases). V lost 0 bases to trimming and J lost 0 bases, with 15 bases between them. The CDR3 runs to 17 residues. CDR1 is SGHRS, CDR2 YFSETQ, per germline. The CDR3 bases are TGCGCCAGCAGCTTGGAAGGGGGATTGGTCGCTAACTATGGCTACACCTTC. The encoded protein is CASSLEGGLVANYGYTF.

V and J are TRBV9 and TRBJ2-5; 7 nucleotides line up with TRBD1. This CDR3 spans 16 amino acids. J gave up 0 bases and V 6 bases, and 11 bases lay outside the gene matches. Germline CDR1 is SGDLS and CDR2 is YYNGEE. The CDR3 reads CASTRYEGAYQETQYF. The CDR3 coding sequence is TGTGCCAGCACCCGTTACGAGGGGGCGTACCAAGAGACCCAGTACTTC.